These T cell receptor beta chains were read from a single sample in a study of early T cells in non-severe SARS-CoV-2 infection. TCRdb redid the calling of the 5' RACE reads with MiXCR, one entry per CDR3 protein. The data show roughly 52,000 distinct CDR3 sequences, around 6.6% seen once. The sequencing used whole blood, collected at baseline. The receptor source for this set is an adult who was a healthcare worker with PCR-confirmed SARS-CoV-2 infection or an uninfected control (not recorded which). The CDR3 runs from the conserved cysteine through the conserved F or W. The D gene is left open where the match is weak. The size entry is marked missing in some rows and otherwise reads once, few, many or a size class.

j_gene	v_gene	abundance	d_gene	CDR3aa	CDR3nt
TRBJ1-2	TRBV20-1	many	.	CSAISQEGLDTF	TGCAGTGCTATATCCCAGGAGGGTTTAGACACCTTC
TRBJ2-1	TRBV30	many	.	CAWSRDPTHEQFF	TGTGCCTGGAGTCGGGACCCAACCCATGAGCAGTTCTTC
TRBJ2-1	TRBV5-1	.	.	CASSLVTLANEQFF	TGCGCCAGCAGCTTAGTGACACTAGCCAATGAGCAGTTCTTC
TRBJ2-7	TRBV12-3/TRBV12-4	few	.	CASIGPQIPGLRYEQYF	TGTGCCAGCATCGGTCCTCAAATCCCGGGACTCCGTTACGAGCAGTACTTC
TRBJ2-5	TRBV5-1	few	TRBD2	CASSPEPTSGGTQYF	TGCGCCAGCAGCCCCGAACCGACTAGCGGGGGGACCCAGTACTTC
TRBJ2-7	TRBV6-6	few	.	CASALGLGPQYF	TGTGCCAGCGCTTTGGGTCTGGGGCCGCAGTACTTC
TRBJ2-4	TRBV7-9	many	.	CASSSGAGLAKNIQYF	TGTGCCAGCAGCTCCGGGGCAGGGCTAGCCAAAAACATTCAGTACTTC
TRBJ1-2	TRBV7-9	.	.	CASSNYGYTF	TGTGCCAGCAGCAACTATGGCTACACCTTC
TRBJ1-2	TRBV28	once	.	CASRAGQLYTGYTF	TGTGCCAGCAGGGCCGGACAGCTTTATACAGGCTACACCTTC
TRBJ2-2	TRBV7-6	many	.	CASSKTSLLYNTGELFF	TGTGCCAGCAGCAAAACCTCCCTTCTTTATAACACCGGGGAGCTGTTTTTT
TRBJ2-1	TRBV7-8	.	TRBD1	CASSLDRGNEQFF	TGTGCCAGCAGCCTGGACAGGGGAAATGAGCAGTTCTTC
TRBJ1-1	TRBV11-2	.	.	CASSSTRGLKGSNRHEAFF	TGTGCCAGCAGCTCCACACGGGGGCTTAAGGGATCTAACAGACATGAAGCTTTCTTT
TRBJ2-5	TRBV7-9	few	.	CASSSRRNQETQYF	TGTGCCAGCAGCTCCCGACGGAACCAAGAGACCCAGTACTTC
TRBJ2-1	TRBV5-1	many	TRBD1	CASSYQQGNEQFF	TGCGCCAGCAGCTACCAACAGGGGAATGAGCAGTTCTTC
TRBJ1-1	TRBV20-1	.	.	CSANGLAGAFF	TGCAGTGCTAACGGGCTAGCGGGAGCTTTCTTT
TRBJ1-1	TRBV5-4	few	.	CASSLAGQGTNTEAFF	TGTGCCAGCAGCTTGGCGGGGCAGGGGACGAACACTGAAGCTTTCTTT
TRBJ2-7	TRBV30	many	.	CAWSVAGSYEQYF	TGTGCCTGGAGTGTAGCCGGCTCCTACGAGCAGTACTTC
TRBJ1-1	TRBV7-6	many	.	CASSLGLNREGTEAFF	TGTGCCAGCAGCTTAGGACTTAACAGGGAGGGGACTGAAGCTTTCTTT
TRBJ2-3	TRBV7-6	many	.	CASSQTHRSSTDTQYF	TGTGCCAGCAGTCAGACCCACCGTTCTAGCACAGATACGCAGTATTTT
TRBJ2-7	TRBV7-7	few	.	CASRDGGYEQYF	TGTGCCAGCAGGGACGGCGGCTACGAGCAGTACTTC
TRBJ2-3	TRBV10-3	many	.	CAISDEADTQYF	TGTGCCATCAGTGACGAGGCAGATACGCAGTATTTT
TRBJ1-2	TRBV19	.	.	CASSIDRRGIFYGYTF	TGTGCCAGTAGTATAGATCGTCGGGGGATCTTCTATGGCTACACCTTC
TRBJ2-1	TRBV6-2/TRBV6-3	many	TRBD2	CASRTLAVAGYNEQFF	TGTGCCAGCAGAACACTAGCGGTGGCTGGGTACAATGAGCAGTTCTTC
TRBJ2-1	TRBV3-1	.	.	CASSQVYEQFF	TGTGCCAGCAGCCAAGTTTATGAGCAGTTCTTC
TRBJ2-2	TRBV25-1	many	.	CASSVFRESNTGELFF	TGTGCCAGCAGTGTCTTCCGAGAATCCAACACCGGGGAGCTGTTTTTT
TRBJ1-3	TRBV2	many	TRBD1	CARSGTGIAGNTIYF	TGTGCCAGATCCGGGACAGGGATTGCTGGAAACACCATATATTTT
TRBJ2-7	TRBV7-6	.	TRBD2	CASSLYSSGGLTYEQYF	TGTGCCAGCAGCTTATATTCTAGCGGGGGCCTCACCTACGAGCAGTACTTC
TRBJ1-1	TRBV19	many	.	CASITTRGSEAFF	TGTGCCAGTATCACCACGAGGGGGTCTGAAGCTTTCTTT
TRBJ2-7	TRBV5-6	few	.	CASSPGETYEQYF	TGTGCCAGCAGCCCGGGGGAGACCTACGAGCAGTACTTC
TRBJ1-6	TRBV6-2/TRBV6-3	many	.	CASSYVGVAYSPLHF	TGTGCCAGCAGTTACGTCGGGGTCGCTTATTCACCCCTCCACTTT
TRBJ2-7	TRBV6-2/TRBV6-3	.	.	CASSYGHPYEQYF	TGTGCCAGCAGTTACGGACACCCCTACGAGCAGTACTTC
TRBJ1-1	TRBV19	many	TRBD1	CASSQQGRDTEAFF	TGTGCCAGTAGCCAACAGGGGCGGGACACTGAAGCTTTCTTT
TRBJ1-2	TRBV7-9	many	.	CASSSVGRDDYGYTF	TGTGCCAGCAGCTCCGTGGGCAGGGATGACTATGGCTACACCTTC
TRBJ1-6	TRBV6-1	few	.	CASSEWGTDYNSPLHF	TGTGCCAGCAGTGAATGGGGCACGGACTATAATTCACCCCTCCACTTT
TRBJ1-2	TRBV6-2/TRBV6-3	many	.	CASSYRKYPGDGYTF	TGTGCCAGCAGTTACCGTAAATATCCAGGCGATGGCTACACCTTC
TRBJ2-7	TRBV5-1	few	.	CASSPFGIFQYEQYF	TGCGCCAGCAGCCCGTTCGGTATCTTTCAATACGAGCAGTACTTC
TRBJ1-2	TRBV6-4	.	.	CASSEGRNYGYTF	TGTGCCAGCAGTGAAGGGCGGAACTATGGCTACACCTTC
TRBJ2-1	TRBV7-9	few	.	CASSLDSSYNEQFF	TGTGCCAGCAGCTTGGACAGCTCCTACAATGAGCAGTTCTTC
TRBJ2-1	TRBV9	many	TRBD2	CASSSRLAGLINEQFF	TGTGCCAGCAGCTCCCGACTAGCGGGGCTGATAAATGAGCAGTTCTTC
TRBJ2-3	TRBV7-2	.	TRBD1	CAGTEGFPSTDTRYF	TGTGCGGGGACAGAGGGGTTTCCTAGCACAGATACGCGGTATTTT
TRBJ2-1	TRBV5-1	many	.	CASSPPGLSNEQFF	TGCGCCAGCAGCCCCCCGGGGCTTTCGAATGAGCAGTTCTTC
TRBJ2-5	TRBV7-6	few	.	CASSLDWIQETQYF	TGTGCCAGCAGCTTGGACTGGATCCAAGAGACCCAGTACTTC
TRBJ2-1	TRBV20-1	many	TRBD1	CSANRGPSYNEQFF	TGCAGTGCCAACAGGGGGCCGTCCTACAATGAGCAGTTCTTC
TRBJ2-7	TRBV28	many	.	CASSEGADLTRQYF	TGTGCCAGCTCCGAGGGAGCAGACCTTACGAGGCAGTACTTC
TRBJ2-1	TRBV5-1	.	TRBD2	CASTLNPSGGGYNEQFF	TGCGCCAGCACCCTCAACCCCAGCGGGGGGGGATACAATGAGCAGTTCTTC
TRBJ2-3	TRBV20-1	many	.	CSASQGSTDTQYF	TGCAGTGCTTCACAGGGTAGCACAGATACGCAGTATTTT
TRBJ2-1	TRBV4-1	many	.	CASSEGPYNEQFF	TGCGCCAGCAGCGAGGGCCCCTACAATGAGCAGTTCTTC
TRBJ2-1	TRBV11-2	many	.	CASSSGTPSYNEQFF	TGTGCCAGCAGCTCCGGGACCCCGTCCTACAATGAGCAGTTCTTC
TRBJ2-5	TRBV7-9	few	.	CASSLSHETQYF	TGTGCCAGCAGCTTATCTCATGAGACCCAGTACTTC
TRBJ1-4	TRBV2	.	.	CASAGPSNEKLFF	TGTGCCAGTGCAGGGCCTTCTAATGAAAAACTGTTTTTT
TRBJ2-7	TRBV12-3/TRBV12-4	many	.	CASSLRGGYEQYF	TGTGCCAGCAGTTTAAGGGGGGGCTACGAGCAGTACTTC
TRBJ2-1	TRBV4-3	few	.	CASSPGDTDYNEQFF	TGCGCCAGCAGCCCGGGGGACACGGACTACAATGAGCAGTTCTTC
TRBJ1-6	TRBV6-6	few	TRBD1	CAALHGTGFSPLHF	TGTGCCGCGCTACATGGGACAGGTTTTTCACCCCTCCACTTT